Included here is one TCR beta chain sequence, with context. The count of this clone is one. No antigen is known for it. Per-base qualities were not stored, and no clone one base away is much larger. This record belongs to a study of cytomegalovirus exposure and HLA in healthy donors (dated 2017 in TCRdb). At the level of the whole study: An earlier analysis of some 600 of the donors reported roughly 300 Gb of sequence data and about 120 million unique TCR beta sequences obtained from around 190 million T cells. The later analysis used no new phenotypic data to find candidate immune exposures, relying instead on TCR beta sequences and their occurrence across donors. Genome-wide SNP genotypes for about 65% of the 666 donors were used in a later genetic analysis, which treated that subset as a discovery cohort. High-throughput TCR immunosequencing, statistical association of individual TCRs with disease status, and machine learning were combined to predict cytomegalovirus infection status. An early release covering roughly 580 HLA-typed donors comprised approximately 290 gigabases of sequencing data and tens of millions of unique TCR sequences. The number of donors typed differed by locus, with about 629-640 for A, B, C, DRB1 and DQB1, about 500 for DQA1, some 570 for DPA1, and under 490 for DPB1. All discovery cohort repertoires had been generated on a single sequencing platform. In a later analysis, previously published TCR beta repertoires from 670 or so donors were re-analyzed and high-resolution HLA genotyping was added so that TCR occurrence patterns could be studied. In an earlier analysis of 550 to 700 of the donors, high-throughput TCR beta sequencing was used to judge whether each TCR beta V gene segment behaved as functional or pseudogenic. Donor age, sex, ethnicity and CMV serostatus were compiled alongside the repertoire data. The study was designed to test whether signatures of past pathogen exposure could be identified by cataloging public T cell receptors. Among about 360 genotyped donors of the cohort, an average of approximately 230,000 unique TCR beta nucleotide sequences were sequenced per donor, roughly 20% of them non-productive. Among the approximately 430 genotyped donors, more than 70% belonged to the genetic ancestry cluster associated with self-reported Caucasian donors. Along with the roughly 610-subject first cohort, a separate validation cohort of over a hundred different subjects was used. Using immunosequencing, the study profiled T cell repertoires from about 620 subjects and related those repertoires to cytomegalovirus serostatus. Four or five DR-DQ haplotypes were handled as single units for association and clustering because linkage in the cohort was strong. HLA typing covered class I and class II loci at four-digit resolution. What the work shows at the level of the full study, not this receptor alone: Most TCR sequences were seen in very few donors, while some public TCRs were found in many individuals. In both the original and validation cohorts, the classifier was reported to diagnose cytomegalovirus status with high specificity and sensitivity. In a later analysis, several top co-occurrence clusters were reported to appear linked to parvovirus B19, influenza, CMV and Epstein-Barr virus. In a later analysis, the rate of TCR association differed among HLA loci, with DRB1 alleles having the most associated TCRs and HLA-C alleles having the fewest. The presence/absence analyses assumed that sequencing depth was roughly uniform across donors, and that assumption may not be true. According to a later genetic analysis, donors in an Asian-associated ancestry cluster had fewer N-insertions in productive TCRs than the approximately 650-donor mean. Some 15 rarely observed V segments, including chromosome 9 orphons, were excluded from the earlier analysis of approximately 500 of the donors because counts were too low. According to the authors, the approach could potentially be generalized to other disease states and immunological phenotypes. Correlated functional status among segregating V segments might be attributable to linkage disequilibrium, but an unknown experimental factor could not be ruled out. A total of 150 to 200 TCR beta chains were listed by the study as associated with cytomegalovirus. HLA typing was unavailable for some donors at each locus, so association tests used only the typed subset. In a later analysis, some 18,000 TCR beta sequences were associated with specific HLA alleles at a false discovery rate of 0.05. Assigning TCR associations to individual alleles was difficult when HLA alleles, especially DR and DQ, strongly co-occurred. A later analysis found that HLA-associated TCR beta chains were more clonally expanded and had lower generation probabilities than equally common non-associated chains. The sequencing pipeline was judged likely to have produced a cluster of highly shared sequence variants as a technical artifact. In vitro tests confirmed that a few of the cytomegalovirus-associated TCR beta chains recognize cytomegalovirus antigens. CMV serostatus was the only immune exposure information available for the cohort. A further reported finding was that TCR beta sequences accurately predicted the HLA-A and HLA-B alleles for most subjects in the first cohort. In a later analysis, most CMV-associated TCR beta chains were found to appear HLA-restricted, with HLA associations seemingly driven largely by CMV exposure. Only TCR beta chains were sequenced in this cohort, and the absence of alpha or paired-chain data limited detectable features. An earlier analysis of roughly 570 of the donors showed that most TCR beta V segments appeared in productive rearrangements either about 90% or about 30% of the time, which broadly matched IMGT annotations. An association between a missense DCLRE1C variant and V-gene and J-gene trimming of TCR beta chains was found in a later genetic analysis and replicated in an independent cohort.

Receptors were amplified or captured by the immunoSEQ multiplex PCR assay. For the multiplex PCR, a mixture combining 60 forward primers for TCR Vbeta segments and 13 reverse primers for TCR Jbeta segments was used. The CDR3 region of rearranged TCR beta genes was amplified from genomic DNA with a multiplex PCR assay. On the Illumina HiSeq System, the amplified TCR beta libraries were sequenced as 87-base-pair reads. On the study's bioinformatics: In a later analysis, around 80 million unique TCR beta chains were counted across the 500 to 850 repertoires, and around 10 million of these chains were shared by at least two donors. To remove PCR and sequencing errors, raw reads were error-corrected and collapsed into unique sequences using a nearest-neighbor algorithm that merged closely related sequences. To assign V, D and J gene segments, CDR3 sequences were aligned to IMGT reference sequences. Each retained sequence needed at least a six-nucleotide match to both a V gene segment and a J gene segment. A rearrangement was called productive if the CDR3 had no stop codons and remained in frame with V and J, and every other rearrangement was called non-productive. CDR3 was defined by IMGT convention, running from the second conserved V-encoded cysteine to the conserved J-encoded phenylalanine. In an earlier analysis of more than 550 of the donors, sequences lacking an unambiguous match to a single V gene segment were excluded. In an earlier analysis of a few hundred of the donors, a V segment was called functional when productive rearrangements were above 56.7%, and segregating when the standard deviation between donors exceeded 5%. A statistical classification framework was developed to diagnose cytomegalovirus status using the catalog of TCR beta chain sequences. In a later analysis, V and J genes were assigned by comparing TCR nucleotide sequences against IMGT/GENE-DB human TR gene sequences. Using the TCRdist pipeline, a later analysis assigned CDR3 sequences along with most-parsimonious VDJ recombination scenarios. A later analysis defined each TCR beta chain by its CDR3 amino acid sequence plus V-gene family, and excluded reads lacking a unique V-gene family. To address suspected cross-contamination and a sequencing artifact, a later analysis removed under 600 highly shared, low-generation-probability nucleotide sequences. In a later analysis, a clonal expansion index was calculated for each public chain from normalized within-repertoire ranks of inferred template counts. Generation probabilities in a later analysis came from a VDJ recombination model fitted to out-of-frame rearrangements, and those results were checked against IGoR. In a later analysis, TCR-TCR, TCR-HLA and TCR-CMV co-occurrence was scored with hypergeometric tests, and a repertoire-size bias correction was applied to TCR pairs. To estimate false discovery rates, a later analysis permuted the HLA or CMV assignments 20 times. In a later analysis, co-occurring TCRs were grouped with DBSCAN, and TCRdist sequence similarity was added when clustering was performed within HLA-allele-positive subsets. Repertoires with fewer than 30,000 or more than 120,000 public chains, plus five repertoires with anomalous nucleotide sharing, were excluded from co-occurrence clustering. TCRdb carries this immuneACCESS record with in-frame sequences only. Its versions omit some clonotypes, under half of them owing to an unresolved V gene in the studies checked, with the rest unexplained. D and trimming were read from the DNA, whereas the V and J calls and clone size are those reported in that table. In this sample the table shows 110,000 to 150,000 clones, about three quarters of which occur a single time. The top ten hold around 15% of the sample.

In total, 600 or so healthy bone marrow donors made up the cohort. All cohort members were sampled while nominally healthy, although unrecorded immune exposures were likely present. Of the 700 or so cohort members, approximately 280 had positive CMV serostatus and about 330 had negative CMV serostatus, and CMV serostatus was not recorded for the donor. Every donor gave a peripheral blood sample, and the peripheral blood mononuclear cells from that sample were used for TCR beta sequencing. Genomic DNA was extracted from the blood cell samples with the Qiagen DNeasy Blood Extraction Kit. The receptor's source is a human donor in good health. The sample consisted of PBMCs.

CDR3 protein: CASSLGLGKQTQYF. The nucleotide sequence reads as follows: TGTGCCAGCAGCTTAGGACTAGGCAAACAGACCCAGTACTTC. The sequence links TRBV11-2 to TRBJ2-5; TRBD2 could be the D gene, as 6 bases match. Looking up the germline V gene yields CDR1 SGHAT and CDR2 FQNNGV. Spanning cysteine to phenylalanine, the CDR3 consists of 14 amino acids. Kept here is only the CDR3 DNA, which spans 42 bases and is read in frame from base 1. V loses 1 base, J loses 6 bases, and the germline ends lie 12 bases apart.